The 2 T cell receptor beta chains presented below share a single source sample, sequenced in a study of T-cell reconstitution after alpha-beta-depleted transplantation in children. Preparation of the TCRbeta library used unique molecular identifiers. One entry per CDR3 protein, called by TCRdb with MiXCR from the PCR reads. Among hundreds of thousands of distinct CDR3 sequences listed, around a third were seen once. Sequences were derived from PBMCs from the stem cell graft donor, sampled from the stem cell graft. The receptors come from a human donor who donated a stem cell graft to a child with aplastic anemia.

Turning to this clonotype: The junction does not match germline at one end; this may be a read error. The J gene is TRBJ2-3, the V gene TRBV6-5; D gene uncertain. CDR1 is MNHEY and CDR2 is SVGAGI in the germline V gene. The CDR3 sequence is 13 residues long. This chain's CDR3 is CASSDSIRDTQYF. The CDR3 DNA sequence: TGTGCCAGCAGTGACTCCATAAGAGATACGCAGTATTTT.

The genes are TRBV5-6 and TRBJ2-1, with D uncertain. The CDR3 runs to 12 residues. Trimming left V 1 base short and J 5 bases short, with 4 bases between. Germline CDR1 reads SGHDT; CDR2 reads YYEEEE. CDR3 in amino acids: CASSLWDNEQFF. In nucleotides, the CDR3 is TGTGCCAGCAGCTTGTGGGACAATGAGCAGTTCTTC.